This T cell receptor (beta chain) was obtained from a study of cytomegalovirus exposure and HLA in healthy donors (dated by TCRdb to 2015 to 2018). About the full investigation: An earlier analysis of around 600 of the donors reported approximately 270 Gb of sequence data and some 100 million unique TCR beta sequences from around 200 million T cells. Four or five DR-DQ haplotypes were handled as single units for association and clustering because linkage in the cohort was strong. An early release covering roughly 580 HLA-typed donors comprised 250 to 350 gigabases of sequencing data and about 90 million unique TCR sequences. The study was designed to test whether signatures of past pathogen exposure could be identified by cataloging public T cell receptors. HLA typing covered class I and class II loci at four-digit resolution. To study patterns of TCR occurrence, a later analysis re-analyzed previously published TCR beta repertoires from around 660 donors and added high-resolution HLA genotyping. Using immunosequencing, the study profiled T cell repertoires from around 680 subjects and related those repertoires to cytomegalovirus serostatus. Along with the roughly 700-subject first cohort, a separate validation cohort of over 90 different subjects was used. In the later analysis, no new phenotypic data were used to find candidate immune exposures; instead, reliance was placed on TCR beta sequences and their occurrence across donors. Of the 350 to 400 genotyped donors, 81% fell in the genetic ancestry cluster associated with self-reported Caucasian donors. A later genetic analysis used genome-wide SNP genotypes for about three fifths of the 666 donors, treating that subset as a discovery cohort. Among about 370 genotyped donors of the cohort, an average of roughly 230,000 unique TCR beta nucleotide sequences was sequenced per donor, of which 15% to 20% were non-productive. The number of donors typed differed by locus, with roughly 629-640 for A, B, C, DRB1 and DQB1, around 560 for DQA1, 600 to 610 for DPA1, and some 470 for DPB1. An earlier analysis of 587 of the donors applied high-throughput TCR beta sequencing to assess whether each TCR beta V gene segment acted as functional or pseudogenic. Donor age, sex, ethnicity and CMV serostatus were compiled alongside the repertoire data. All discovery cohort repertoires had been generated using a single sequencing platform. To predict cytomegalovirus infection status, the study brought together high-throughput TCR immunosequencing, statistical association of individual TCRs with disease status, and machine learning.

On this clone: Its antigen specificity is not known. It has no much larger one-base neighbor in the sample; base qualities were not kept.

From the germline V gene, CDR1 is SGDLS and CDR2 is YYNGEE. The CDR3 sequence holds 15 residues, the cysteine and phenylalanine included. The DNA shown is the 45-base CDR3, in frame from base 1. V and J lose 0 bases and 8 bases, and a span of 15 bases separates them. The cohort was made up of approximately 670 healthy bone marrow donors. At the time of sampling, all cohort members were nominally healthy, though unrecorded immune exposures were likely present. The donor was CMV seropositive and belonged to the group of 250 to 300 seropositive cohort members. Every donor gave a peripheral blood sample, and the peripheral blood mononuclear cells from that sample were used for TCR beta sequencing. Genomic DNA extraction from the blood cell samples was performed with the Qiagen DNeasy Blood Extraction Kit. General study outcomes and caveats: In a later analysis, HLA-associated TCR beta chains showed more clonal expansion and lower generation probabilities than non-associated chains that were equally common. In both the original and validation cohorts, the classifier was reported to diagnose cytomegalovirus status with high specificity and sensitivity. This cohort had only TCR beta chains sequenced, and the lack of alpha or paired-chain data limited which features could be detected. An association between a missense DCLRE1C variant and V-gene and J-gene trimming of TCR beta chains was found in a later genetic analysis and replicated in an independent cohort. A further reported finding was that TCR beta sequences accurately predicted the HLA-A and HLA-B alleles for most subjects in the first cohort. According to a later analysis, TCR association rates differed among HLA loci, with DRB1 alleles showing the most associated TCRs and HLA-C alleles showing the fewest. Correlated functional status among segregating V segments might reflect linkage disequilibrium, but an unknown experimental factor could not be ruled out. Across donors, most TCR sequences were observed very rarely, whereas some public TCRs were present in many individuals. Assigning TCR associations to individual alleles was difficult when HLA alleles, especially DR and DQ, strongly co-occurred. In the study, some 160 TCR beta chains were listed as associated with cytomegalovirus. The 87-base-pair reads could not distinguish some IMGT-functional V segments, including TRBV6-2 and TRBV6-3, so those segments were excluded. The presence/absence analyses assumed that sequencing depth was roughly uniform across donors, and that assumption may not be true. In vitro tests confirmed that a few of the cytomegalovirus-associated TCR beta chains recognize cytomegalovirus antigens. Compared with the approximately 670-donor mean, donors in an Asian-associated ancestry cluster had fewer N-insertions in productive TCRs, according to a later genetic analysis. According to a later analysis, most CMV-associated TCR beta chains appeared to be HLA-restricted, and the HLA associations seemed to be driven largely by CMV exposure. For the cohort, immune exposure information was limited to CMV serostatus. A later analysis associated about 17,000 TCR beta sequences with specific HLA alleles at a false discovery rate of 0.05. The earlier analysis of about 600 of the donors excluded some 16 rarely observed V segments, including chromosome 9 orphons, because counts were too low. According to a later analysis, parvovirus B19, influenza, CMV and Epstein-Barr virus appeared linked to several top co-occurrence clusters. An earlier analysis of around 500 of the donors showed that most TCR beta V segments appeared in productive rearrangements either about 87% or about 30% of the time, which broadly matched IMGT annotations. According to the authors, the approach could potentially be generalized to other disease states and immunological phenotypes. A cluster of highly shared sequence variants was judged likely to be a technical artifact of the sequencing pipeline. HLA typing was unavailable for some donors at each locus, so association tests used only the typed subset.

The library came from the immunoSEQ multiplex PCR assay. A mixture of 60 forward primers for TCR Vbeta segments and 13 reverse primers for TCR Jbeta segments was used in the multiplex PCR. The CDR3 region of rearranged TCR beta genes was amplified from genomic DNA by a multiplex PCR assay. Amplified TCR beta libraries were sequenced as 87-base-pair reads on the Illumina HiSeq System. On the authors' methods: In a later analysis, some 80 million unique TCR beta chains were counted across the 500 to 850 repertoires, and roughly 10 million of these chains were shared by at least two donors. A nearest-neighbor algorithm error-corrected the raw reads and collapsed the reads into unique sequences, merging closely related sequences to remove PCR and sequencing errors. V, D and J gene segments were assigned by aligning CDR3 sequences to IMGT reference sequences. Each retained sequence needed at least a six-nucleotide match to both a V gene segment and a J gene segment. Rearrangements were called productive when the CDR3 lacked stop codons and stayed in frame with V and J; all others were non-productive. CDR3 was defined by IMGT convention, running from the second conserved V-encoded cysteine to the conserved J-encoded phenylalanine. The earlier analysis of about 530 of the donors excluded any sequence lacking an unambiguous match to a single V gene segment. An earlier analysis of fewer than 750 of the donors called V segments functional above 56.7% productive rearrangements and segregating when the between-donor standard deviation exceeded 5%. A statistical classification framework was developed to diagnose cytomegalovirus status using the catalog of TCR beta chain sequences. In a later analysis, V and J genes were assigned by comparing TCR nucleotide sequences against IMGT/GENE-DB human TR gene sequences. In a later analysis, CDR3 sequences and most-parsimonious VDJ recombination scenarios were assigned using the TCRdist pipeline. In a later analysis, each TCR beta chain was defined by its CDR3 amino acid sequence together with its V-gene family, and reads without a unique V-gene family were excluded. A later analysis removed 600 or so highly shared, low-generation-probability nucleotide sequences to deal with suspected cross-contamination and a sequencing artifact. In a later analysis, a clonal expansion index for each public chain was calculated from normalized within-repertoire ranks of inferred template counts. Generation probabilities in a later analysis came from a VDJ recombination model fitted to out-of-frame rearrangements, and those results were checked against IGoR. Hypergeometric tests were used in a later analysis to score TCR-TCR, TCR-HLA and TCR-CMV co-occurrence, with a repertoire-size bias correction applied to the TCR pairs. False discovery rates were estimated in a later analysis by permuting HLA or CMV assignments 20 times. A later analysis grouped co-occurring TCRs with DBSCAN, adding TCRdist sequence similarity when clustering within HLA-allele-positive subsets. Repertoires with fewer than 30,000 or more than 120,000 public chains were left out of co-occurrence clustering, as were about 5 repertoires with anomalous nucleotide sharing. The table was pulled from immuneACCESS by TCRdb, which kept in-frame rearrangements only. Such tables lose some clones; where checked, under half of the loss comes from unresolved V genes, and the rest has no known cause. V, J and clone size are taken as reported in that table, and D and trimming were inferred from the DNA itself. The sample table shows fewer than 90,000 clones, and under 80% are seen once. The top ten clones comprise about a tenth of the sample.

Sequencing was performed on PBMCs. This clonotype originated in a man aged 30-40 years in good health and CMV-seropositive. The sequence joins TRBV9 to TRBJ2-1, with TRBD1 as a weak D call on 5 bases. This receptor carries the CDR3 CASSVDLGRWDEQFF. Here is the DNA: TGTGCCAGCAGCGTAGATCTGGGGCGCTGGGATGAGCAGTTCTTC. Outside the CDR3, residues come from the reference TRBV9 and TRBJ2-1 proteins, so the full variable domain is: DSGVTQTPKHLITATGQRVTLRCSPRSGDLSVYWYQQSLDQGLQFLIQYYNGEERAKGNILERFSAQQFPDLHSELNLSSLELGDSALYFCASSVDLGRWDEQFFGPGTRLTVL.